These 30 T cell receptor beta chains were sequenced from one sample in a study of T cell changes during pregnancy in multiple sclerosis. Sequencing used immunoSEQ multiplex PCR; TCRdb keeps in-frame clones, though not all of them. The sample contains roughly 64,000 clones, 80% to 95% of which appear only once. This specimen was peripheral blood, taken in the third trimester of pregnancy. These receptors all come from a female donor in good health, enrolled as a control in a pregnancy study.

The CDR3, as DNA: TGCAGTGCTAGTAGAGCTGAAGCTTTCTTT. It is translated as CSASRAEAFF. The chain has TRBV20-1 and TRBJ1-1, with D uncertain. CDR1 is DFQATT and CDR2 is SNEGSKA in the germline V gene (reference sequence). Trimming removed 3 bases from V and 6 bases from J, with 5 bases in between. This CDR3 has 10 residues.

This clone was seen a handful of times. The chain is built from TRBV27 and TRBJ1-2; a possible D gene is TRBD1 (5 bases). CDR1 is MNHEY, CDR2 SMNVEV, per germline (reference sequence). Deletions cut 10 bases from V and 0 bases from J, with 15 bases between. The CDR3 spans 14 residues. CDR3 protein: CAIRGGNPNYGYTF. As DNA, the CDR3 is TGTGCCATTCGGGGGGGTAACCCTAACTATGGCTACACCTTC.

The chain carries TRBV7-8 and TRBJ1-5; D is undetermined. The CDR3 is 16 residues long. V shed 2 bases and J shed 2 bases, with 13 bases lying between them. Germline V gene lookup returns CDR1 SGHVS and CDR2 FQNEAQ. CDR3 amino acids: CASSLSGRLGNQPQHF. The DNA for the CDR3 is TGTGCCAGCAGCTTATCGGGGAGACTGGGCAATCAGCCCCAGCATTTT.

The chain couples TRBV28 to TRBJ1-3; a possible D gene is TRBD1 (6 bases). Germline CDR1 MDHEN, CDR2 SYDVKM. The V and J ends lost 6 bases and 3 bases respectively, with 12 bases between them. The CDR3 length is 14 residues. CDR3 bases: TGTGCCAGCAGAACGAACAGGGTTGGAAACACCATATATTTT. It yields the protein CASRTNRVGNTIYF.

The gene calls are TRBV18 and TRBJ1-2; unclear D gene. Between the trimmed V and J ends, which lost 2 bases and 4 bases, there was a span of 17 bases. The CDR3 sequence is 16 residues long. In germline, CDR1 is KGHSH, CDR2 LQKENI. CDR3 bases: TGTGCCAGCTCACCAACAAGAGAGGGTGGGCTCTATGGCTACACCTTC. Protein sequence: CASSPTREGGLYGYTF.

Written as DNA, the CDR3 is TGTGCCAGCTCAGTAGGAACGGGGTCGAATGAGCAGTTCTTC. This sequence encodes CASSVGTGSNEQFF. This rearrangement joins TRBV18 to TRBJ2-1, with TRBD2 as a possible D gene (5 bases). The V end was cut by 5 bases, the J end by 7 bases, with 15 bases between. Germline V gene lookup returns CDR1 KGHSH and CDR2 LQKENI. There are 14 residues in the CDR3.

Only one count was recorded for this clone. This chain joins TRBV30 and TRBJ1-2; no firm D call. The CDR3 sequence is 12 residues long. The germline V and J ends were trimmed by 8 bases and 4 bases, with 14 bases remaining between them. Germline V gene lookup returns CDR1 GTSNPN and CDR2 SVGIG (reference sequence). The CDR3 region has the DNA TGTGCCGGGATCCTCGGAGTCTATGGCTACACCTTC. Its translation is CAGILGVYGYTF. The full variable domain, in which reference TRBV30 and TRBJ1-2 provide the parts outside the CDR3, is SQTIHQWPATLVQPVGSPLSLECTVEGTSNPNLYWYRQAAGRGLQLLFYSVGIGQISSEVPQNLSASRPQDRQFILSSKKLLLSDSGFYLCAGILGVYGYTFGSGTRLTVV.

This sequence joins TRBV5-1 and TRBJ1-6; the match to TRBD1 covers 9 bases. Germline values: CDR1 SGHRS, CDR2 YFSETQ. The CDR3 length is 15 residues. V lost 5 bases to trimming and J lost 5 bases; unmatched junction nucleotides: 5. The CDR3 protein is CASSSWTGDNSPLHF. The CDR3 nucleotides read TGCGCCAGCAGTTCGTGGACAGGGGATAATTCACCCCTCCACTTT.

J is TRBJ1-1 and V is TRBV19; no clear D. The V and J ends lost 4 bases and 7 bases respectively, with 13 bases between them. The CDR3 is 13 amino acids. The germline CDR1 and CDR2 sequences are LNHDA and SQIVND (reference sequence). The CDR3 DNA sequence: TGTGCCAGTAGTACCAGGACGGGGTATGAAGCTTTCTTT. This gives the protein CASSTRTGYEAFF. Looking up the rest from reference TRBV19 and TRBJ1-1 gives the full variable domain: DGGITQSPKYLFRKEGQNVTLSCEQNLNHDAMYWYRQDPGQGLRLIYYSQIVNDFQKGDIAEGYSVSREKKESFPLTVTSAQKNPTAFYLCASSTRTGYEAFFGQGTRLTVV.

This chain uses TRBV5-1 with TRBJ1-1, with D unclear. There are 13 residues in the CDR3. Trimming pared 0 bases from V and 3 bases from J, leaving 6 bases between. Germline V gives CDR1 SGHRS, CDR2 YFSETQ. CDR3 region: CASSLGQDTEAFF. The DNA of the CDR3 is TGCGCCAGCAGCTTGGGGCAGGACACTGAAGCTTTCTTT.

This rearrangement joins TRBV4-3 to TRBJ1-5; D is uncertain. V lost 0 bases and J lost 0, with 9 bases in between. Germline V lookup: CDR1 LGHNA, CDR2 YSLEER. The CDR3 covers 16 residues. The CDR3 DNA reads TGCGCCAGCAGCCAAGACGCAGGTAATAGCAATCAGCCCCAGCATTTT. This encodes CASSQDAGNSNQPQHF.

The rearrangement links TRBV13 to TRBJ1-1; 8 bases match TRBD1. Trimming cost V 4 bases and J 1 base; bases outside gene matches: 5. CDR3 size: 15 residues. CDR1 is PRHDT and CDR2 is FYEKMQ in the germline V gene (reference sequence). This CDR3 is CASSSSDRANTEAFF. DNA of the CDR3: TGTGCCAGCAGCTCTTCGGACAGGGCGAACACTGAAGCTTTCTTT.

This chain connects TRBV12-1 to TRBJ2-1; the D segment call TRBD2 is taken from the table without a DNA check. TRBV12-1 is a pseudogene locus. The CDR3 is 13 residues long. CDR3 nucleotide sequence: TGTGCCAGCAGCTTAGCGGGAGTGGGTGAGCAGTTCTTC. It codes for CASSLAGVGEQFF.

This clone was observed once. This chain links TRBV29-1 with TRBJ1-2, with TRBD1 as a possible D gene (5 bases). V gave up 3 bases and J gave up 8 bases, with 13 bases separating them. From germline, CDR1 is SQVTM and CDR2 ANQGSEA. CDR3 length: 12 amino acids. CDR3 region: CSVDYGGRGYTF. The CDR3 DNA is TGCAGCGTTGATTACGGGGGGAGAGGCTACACCTTC.

The J gene is TRBJ1-2, the V gene TRBV6-6; 10 nucleotides match TRBD1. After removal of 2 bases from V and 4 bases from J, the junction contained 4 bases not matched to a gene. The V gene's germline CDR1 is MNHNY and CDR2 SVGAGI (reference sequence). The CDR3 runs to 15 residues. The CDR3 here is CASSYPDRGAYGYTF. The DNA of the CDR3 is TGTGCCAGCAGTTACCCGGACAGGGGGGCCTATGGCTACACCTTC.

This rearrangement joins TRBV10-1 to TRBJ2-7; 12 bases fit TRBD2. Germline CDR1 reads WNHNN; CDR2 reads SYGVQD (reference sequence). The length of the CDR3 is 14 residues. V lost 2 bases to trimming and J lost 6 bases; unmatched junction nucleotides: 2. This CDR3 reads CASSEGGLAGEQYF. CDR3 DNA sequence: TGCGCCAGCAGTGAGGGGGGACTAGCGGGCGAGCAGTACTTC.

V usage is TRBV5-5 and J usage is TRBJ2-2; possibly TRBD2 for D (7 bases). CDR1 is SGHKS and CDR2 is YYEKEE in the germline V gene (reference sequence). V was cut by 4 bases and J by 5 bases, with 27 bases left in between. CDR3 size: 19 residues. The CDR3 sequence: CASSPLRGRAGGATGELFF. The DNA of the CDR3 is TGTGCCAGCAGCCCTCTGAGGGGGAGGGCCGGGGGAGCGACCGGGGAGCTGTTTTTT.

The chain uses TRBV14 and TRBJ2-5; 8 positions match TRBD1. V shed 1 base and J 2 bases; nucleotides not matched to a gene: 6. Germline V gene lookup returns CDR1 SGHDN and CDR2 FVKESK. This CDR3 region has 16 residues. The CDR3: CASSQASRTGQETQYF. CDR3 coding DNA: TGTGCCAGCAGCCAAGCCTCCCGGACAGGGCAAGAGACCCAGTACTTC.

This chain links TRBV15 with TRBJ2-7; the D is unclear. Germline V gene data show CDR1 as LNHNV and CDR2 as YYDKDF (reference sequence). The V end was cut by 1 base, the J end by 0 bases, with 13 bases between. The CDR3 is 16 residues long. The CDR3 loop reads CATSRVGGSSSYEQYF. The CDR3 DNA reads as TGTGCCACCAGCAGAGTCGGCGGCTCCAGCTCCTACGAGCAGTACTTC.

In nucleotides, the CDR3 is TGTGCCAGCAGTTTCCGGACAGGGGGAGTCTATGGCTACACCTTC. It encodes CASSFRTGGVYGYTF. The chain combines TRBV28 with TRBJ1-2; 10 nucleotides match TRBD1. Germline V CDR1 and CDR2: MDHEN, SYDVKM. V gave up 3 bases and J gave up 4 bases; unmatched junction bases: 5. This CDR3 spans 15 amino acids.

As to this clone: The sample carries other DNA sequences with the same CDR3. CDR3 in DNA: TGTGCCAGTAGTATAGAGGGACAGGGTTATCAGCCCCAGCATTTT. It is translated as CASSIEGQGYQPQHF. This chain joins TRBV19 and TRBJ1-5; 9 nucleotides line up with TRBD1. Looked up from germline, CDR1 is LNHDA and CDR2 is SQIVND (reference sequence). V dropped 0 bases and J dropped 5; count of bases not matched to a gene: 2. This CDR3 has 15 amino acids.

Here the CDR3 DNA reads TGTGCCAGTACTACGACCGGGGGTTCCGGGGAGCTGTTTTTT. Translated, it gives CASTTTGGSGELFF. This chain links TRBV19 with TRBJ2-2, with a tentative D call TRBD2 (6 bases). The V gene's germline CDR1 is LNHDA and CDR2 SQIVND (reference sequence). The V and J ends lost 7 bases and 6 bases respectively, with 15 bases between them. The CDR3 length is 14 residues.

The gene calls are TRBV18 and TRBJ1-2; 8 bases are a match to TRBD1. The ends lost 3 bases at V and 7 bases at J; junction bases unmatched: 7. CDR3 length: 14 residues. CDR1 and CDR2 (germline): KGHSH, LQKENI. CDR3 protein: CASSPGTGPAGYTF. The CDR3 coding sequence is TGTGCCAGCTCACCCGGGACAGGACCAGCTGGCTACACCTTC.

The chain joins TRBV5-1 to TRBJ2-7, with D possibly matching TRBD2 (6 bases). CDR1 SGHRS and CDR2 YFSETQ come from the germline V gene. This CDR3 contains 20 residues. The V gene lost 0 bases and the J gene lost 3 bases, with 28 bases spanning the gap. CDR3 sequence: CASSLGAGLSPLSGVYEQYF. CDR3 DNA sequence: TGCGCCAGCAGCTTGGGGGCGGGGCTCAGTCCACTCTCTGGGGTCTACGAGCAGTACTTC.

CDR3 nucleotides: TGTGCCATCAGTGGCGGGCTCTCCTACAATGAGCAGTTCTTC. This sequence encodes CAISGGLSYNEQFF. The chain employs TRBV10-3 and TRBJ2-1; D is possibly TRBD2 (5 bases). CDR3 size: 14 residues. V was cut by 4 bases and J by 0 bases, with 7 bases left in between. From germline, CDR1 is ENHRY and CDR2 SYGVKD.

CDR3 region: CAWSARTRRSVNYGYTF. The CDR3 nucleotides read TGTGCCTGGAGTGCCCGAACCAGACGGAGTGTAAACTATGGCTACACCTTC. This chain joins TRBV30 and TRBJ1-2; D ambiguous. Germline V gene sequence: CDR1 GTSNPN, CDR2 SVGIG (reference sequence). CDR3 length: 17 residues. Deletions cut 1 base from V and 2 bases from J, with 20 bases between.

This clone was counted once. This sequence joins TRBV5-1 and TRBJ2-2, with D possibly TRBD2 on 6 matching bases. Germline CDR1 and CDR2: SGHRS and YFSETQ. The length of the CDR3 is 15 residues. Deletions cut 4 bases from V and 0 bases from J, with 10 bases between. DNA for the CDR3: TGCGCCAGCAGCATAGGACTACCGAACACCGGGGAGCTGTTTTTT. The encoded protein is CASSIGLPNTGELFF.

V gene TRBV11-2 combines with J gene TRBJ1-1; 7 nucleotides line up with TRBD1. Germline values: CDR1 SGHAT, CDR2 FQNNGV. V trimming: 5 bases; J trimming: 1 base; junction bases outside the gene matches: 10. The CDR3 totals 16 residues. In DNA, the CDR3 is TGTGCCAGCAGCCAAATAACAGGGGCTAAGAACACTGAAGCTTTCTTT. Translation: CASSQITGAKNTEAFF.

The rearrangement links TRBV27 to TRBJ2-2; 9 bases agree with TRBD1. The CDR3 spans 15 residues. Germline V gene data show CDR1 as MNHEY and CDR2 as SMNVEV (reference sequence). V was pared by 3 bases and J by 3 bases, with 2 bases of the junction left unmatched. The CDR3 bases are TGTGCCAGCAGTTTGGACAGGGGATACACCGGGGAGCTGTTTTTT. Amino acid sequence: CASSLDRGYTGELFF.

The CDR3 sequence: CASSQGGGQPQHF. CDR3 nucleotide sequence: TGTGCCAGCTCCCAGGGGGGTGGGCAGCCCCAGCATTTT. The chain uses TRBV18 and TRBJ1-5; 7 positions agree with TRBD1. After removal of 6 bases from V and 7 bases from J, the junction contained 6 bases not matched to a gene. Germline loops: CDR1 KGHSH, CDR2 LQKENI. The CDR3 is 13 residues long.